These T cell receptor beta chains were read from a single sample in a study of blood T cell repertoires in COVID-19. Only in-frame clones appear in the TCRdb table, and some are missing; sequencing was by immunoSEQ multiplex PCR. Among 300,000 to 350,000 clones listed, around 90% were seen once. Source material: PBMCs or T cells enriched from blood (not recorded which). These receptors all stem from a woman younger than 30 with acute COVID-19. Both conserved end residues are part of each CDR3. D genes are given only for firm matches. Clone size, where shown, is once, few, many, or a class for clones that have expanded.

j_call | clone_size | d_call | v_call | cdr3_nt | cdr3_aa
TRBJ2-7 | NA | TRBD2 | TRBV7-2 | TGTGCCAGCAGCTTAGTTGCGGGAGTAAACGACGAGCAGTACTTC | CASSLVAGVNDEQYF
TRBJ2-3 | NA | NA | TRBV3-1/TRBV3-2 | TGTGCCAGCAGCCCAAATCCCGGGGATACGCAGTATTTT | CASSPNPGDTQYF
TRBJ1-6 | NA | NA | TRBV5-1 | TGCGCCAGCAGCGAACAGGGAGTGAAGAATTCACCCCTCCACTTT | CASSEQGVKNSPLHF
TRBJ1-6 | NA | NA | TRBV10-3 | TGTGCCATCAGTGAGTCGGGACAAGGGGATTCACCCCTCCACTTT | CAISESGQGDSPLHF
TRBJ1-2 | NA | TRBD1 | TRBV28 | TGTGCCAGCAGTCCCGAGGGACAGGGGATGGCCTATGGCTACACCTTC | CASSPEGQGMAYGYTF
TRBJ2-1 | NA | TRBD2 | TRBV18 | TGTGCCAGCTCACCTGGACTAGCGGGAGCGAATGAGCAGTTCTTC | CASSPGLAGANEQFF
TRBJ2-7 | NA | NA | TRBV15 | TGTGCCACCAGCAGAGATCGAGAATACGAGCAGTACTTC | CATSRDREYEQYF
TRBJ2-1 | NA | NA | TRBV6-4 | TGTGCCAGCAGCCCCCAGGGGACCCGCTACCATGAGCAGTTCTTC | CASSPQGTRYHEQFF
TRBJ2-1 | NA | NA | TRBV5-1 | TGCGCCAGCAGCTTTAGCCGGAATGAGCAGTTCTTC | CASSFSRNEQFF
TRBJ1-2 | NA | TRBD1 | TRBV9 | TGTGCCAGCAGCCTTCAGACAGGGGGGCTGGAGGGCTACACCTTC | CASSLQTGGLEGYTF
TRBJ2-7 | NA | NA | TRBV9 | TGTGCCAGCAGCCCCCGGGAACACAGCGGCTACGAGCAGTACTTC | CASSPREHSGYEQYF
TRBJ2-7 | NA | NA | TRBV5-8 | TGTGCCAGCAGCTTGGGGGGCACCAAAGAGCAGTACTTC | CASSLGGTKEQYF
TRBJ1-6 | NA | NA | TRBV2 | TGTGCCAGCAGTGAAAACCCCGCAGGGTTTAATTCACCCCTCCACTTT | CASSENPAGFNSPLHF
TRBJ2-2 | NA | NA | TRBV28 | TGTGCCAGCACCCGGGCGTCGGGAAGGCCCGGGGAGCTGTTTTTT | CASTRASGRPGELFF
TRBJ2-7 | NA | TRBD1 | TRBV18 | TGTGCCAGCTCACTCGGGACAGGGGTAAGAGCGGTTCAGTACTTC | CASSLGTGVRAVQYF
TRBJ2-7 | NA | NA | TRBV7-9 | TGTGCCAGCAGCTTAGGCTCAGGGTCCCATCTCTACGAGCAGTACTTC | CASSLGSGSHLYEQYF
TRBJ1-1 | NA | TRBD1 | TRBV24-1 | TGTGCCACCAGTGTGACAGGGGCGCCTGAAGCTTTCTTT | CATSVTGAPEAFF
TRBJ2-7 | NA | TRBD1 | TRBV18 | TGTGCCAGCTCACCACCGGACAGGGGGTACGAGCAGTACTTC | CASSPPDRGYEQYF
TRBJ1-2 | NA | NA | TRBV28 | TGTGCCAGCAGTCTAGGGGCCTCTAACTATGGCTACACCTTC | CASSLGASNYGYTF
TRBJ2-7 | NA | NA | TRBV28 | TGTGCCAGCAGTTTATCCGTCGGGTGGCCAGGGGACATCTACGAGCAGTACTTC | CASSLSVGWPGDIYEQYF
TRBJ1-5 | NA | TRBD1 | TRBV5-1 | TGCGCCAGCAGCCGGACAGGGAATAGCAATCAGCCCCAGCATTTT | CASSRTGNSNQPQHF
TRBJ2-2 | NA | NA | TRBV2 | TGTGCCAGCAGGCGGGAACCGAACACCGGGGAGCTGTTTTTT | CASRREPNTGELFF
TRBJ2-7 | NA | TRBD2 | TRBV10-1 | TGCGCCAGCGGGGGGACTAGCGGCGCGATGCAATACGAGCAGTACTTC | CASGGTSGAMQYEQYF
TRBJ2-5 | NA | NA | TRBV6-5 | TGTGCCATCCGCGCCGGGGACTCCGACCACCATTACTTC | CAIRAGDSDHHYF
TRBJ1-1 | NA | TRBD1 | TRBV7-3 | TGTGCCAGCAGCCCTTACCCGGGACAGGGGAACACTGAAGCTTTCTTT | CASSPYPGQGNTEAFF
TRBJ2-3 | NA | NA | TRBV5-4 | TGTGCCAGCAGCTGGGACCCTAGCGAGGCCACAGATACGCAGTATTTT | CASSWDPSEATDTQYF
TRBJ1-2 | NA | NA | TRBV28 | TGTGCCAGCACCAACACGGAGGCGACCACCGGCGGCTACACCTTC | CASTNTEATTGGYTF
TRBJ1-2 | NA | NA | TRBV7-9 | TGTGCCAGCAGCTTCGGGGCGGAGGGGAACTATGGCTACACCTTC | CASSFGAEGNYGYTF
TRBJ1-5 | NA | NA | TRBV20-1 | TGCAGTGCTAGTCCGACGGGGGGAAGCAATCAGCCCCAGCATTTT | CSASPTGGSNQPQHF
TRBJ2-1 | once | TRBD2 | TRBV24-1 | TGTGCCACCAGTATAAGCGGGAGGACGACTTCCTACAATGAGCAGTTCTTC | CATSISGRTTSYNEQFF
TRBJ1-5 | NA | NA | TRBV24-1 | TGTGCCACCAGTGACTATCTAATTGATCAGCCCCAGCATTTT | CATSDYLIDQPQHF
TRBJ2-4 | NA | TRBD1 | TRBV12-3/TRBV12-4 | TGTGCCAGCAGTTTAGGGGACAGGGAGCCTACCTTC | CASSLGDREPTF
TRBJ1-5 | NA | NA | TRBV5-6 | TGTGCCAGCAGCTCCTTCGGGTGGCTAAGGAATCAGCCCCAGCATTTT | CASSSFGWLRNQPQHF
TRBJ1-2 | once | TRBD1 | TRBV3-1/TRBV3-2 | TGTGCCAGCAGCCAAGATCTAGGGGGCGAAGGCTACACCTTC | CASSQDLGGEGYTF
TRBJ1-5 | NA | TRBD1 | TRBV28 | TGTGCCAGCAGTCGGACAGGAGGGTATCAGCCCCAGCATTTT | CASSRTGGYQPQHF
TRBJ2-2 | NA | TRBD2 | TRBV5-1 | TGCGCCAGCAGATTCTTCACTAGCGGTAACACCGGGGAGCTGTTTTTT | CASRFFTSGNTGELFF
TRBJ1-2 | NA | NA | TRBV30 | TGTGCGGGGAGGTTACCGAACTATGGCTACACCTTC | CAGRLPNYGYTF
TRBJ1-1 | once | NA | TRBV2 | TGTGCCAGCAGTGAAGCACAACAGTGGATCGCTGAAGCTTTCTTT | CASSEAQQWIAEAFF
TRBJ1-1 | NA | TRBD1 | TRBV19 | TGTGCCAGTAGTCTCCGGACAGGGTTGCGCACTGAAGCTTTCTTT | CASSLRTGLRTEAFF
TRBJ1-4 | NA | TRBD1 | TRBV5-6 | TGTGCCAGCAGCTCCGGGACAGGGGCAGGAAAACTGTTTTTT | CASSSGTGAGKLFF
TRBJ1-5 | NA | NA | TRBV2 | TGTGCCACCCAACGGGTTCACAATCAGCCCCAGCATTTT | CATQRVHNQPQHF
TRBJ2-3 | once | NA | TRBV9 | TGTGCCAGCAGCGTAGATGTCGGGGATACGCAGTATTTT | CASSVDVGDTQYF
TRBJ2-2 | NA | TRBD1 | TRBV11-3 | TGTGCCAGCATCCCCAGGGACAGCGCCAACTCCGGGGAGCTGTTTTTT | CASIPRDSANSGELFF
TRBJ2-1 | NA | TRBD2 | TRBV5-4 | TGTGCCAGCAGTCAAACACTAGCGGGAGTCAATGAGCAGTTCTTC | CASSQTLAGVNEQFF
TRBJ1-2 | NA | TRBD1 | TRBV28 | TGTGCCAGCAGCAGGACAGGGGTAGGCTACACCTTC | CASSRTGVGYTF
TRBJ1-1 | NA | TRBD1 | TRBV3-1/TRBV3-2 | TGTGCCAGCAGCCCCAATCCCGGACAGGGAACAAACACTGAAGCTTTCTTT | CASSPNPGQGTNTEAFF
TRBJ2-4 | NA | NA | TRBV11-3 | TGTGCCAGCAGCCCCGAAGGGAGGAACATTCAGTACTTC | CASSPEGRNIQYF
TRBJ1-1 | NA | NA | TRBV9 | TGTGCCAGCAGCGGGAGTTTGAACACTGAAGCTTTCTTT | CASSGSLNTEAFF
TRBJ1-1 | NA | NA | TRBV19 | TGTGCCAGTAGTATTGGGGGGGCCTCTAACACTGAAGCTTTCTTT | CASSIGGASNTEAFF
TRBJ2-5 | NA | NA | TRBV19 | TGTGCCAGTAGTACCCAGACAGGTCAAGAGACCCAGTACTTC | CASSTQTGQETQYF
TRBJ2-3 | NA | TRBD2 | TRBV9 | TGTGCCAGCAGCCCTAGCGGGACTCATACGCAGTATTTT | CASSPSGTHTQYF
TRBJ2-2 | NA | NA | TRBV28 | TGTGCCAGCAGTCCAGGCTCGAACGGGGAGCTGTTTTTT | CASSPGSNGELFF
TRBJ1-1 | few | TRBD1 | TRBV4-2 | TGTGCCAGCCTACCTATAGACAGGGTGAACACTGAAGCTTTCTTT | CASLPIDRVNTEAFF
TRBJ2-7 | NA | TRBD2 | TRBV15 | TGTGCCACCAGCGGAGGGTTAGCGGGAGCTGCCTACGAGCAGTACTTC | CATSGGLAGAAYEQYF
TRBJ2-7 | NA | TRBD2 | TRBV14 | TGTGCCAGCAGCCTGGGACTAGCGGGAGGGTTGTACGAGCAGTACTTC | CASSLGLAGGLYEQYF
TRBJ2-6 | NA | NA | TRBV5-1 | TGCGCCAGCAGCCCCAGGGCCCCTGGGGCCAACGTCCTGACTTTC | CASSPRAPGANVLTF
TRBJ1-1 | NA | TRBD1 | TRBV28 | TGTGCCAGCAGTCCTAGTGATGGACAGGGGGTGTCTGAAGCTTTCTTT | CASSPSDGQGVSEAFF